Each of the 10 T cell receptor beta chains below was sequenced from the same sample in a study of yellow fever vaccine responses in identical twins. TCRdb independently ran MiXCR on the RT-PCR reads; one entry per CDR3 protein. This table holds more than 3,000 distinct CDR3 sequences, 70% to 90% found once. Sequenced here: T cells from blood (PBMCs), unsorted or a sorted subset (not recorded which), sampled before or after yellow fever vaccination (not recorded which). The source is a woman aged 18 to 35 who received the yellow fever vaccine.

This sequence joins TRBV11-1 and TRBJ2-6; D call uncertain. The CDR3 length is 16 residues. Per the germline V gene, CDR1 is SGHAT and CDR2 is FQDESV (reference sequence). Trimming took 6 bases from V and 0 from J, leaving 12 bases between them. This CDR3 reads CASSGLQRSGANVLTF. CDR3 coding DNA: TGTGCCAGCAGTGGGTTACAGCGCTCTGGGGCCAACGTCCTGACTTTC.

V usage is TRBV23-1 and J usage is TRBJ1-5; the match to TRBD1 covers 7 bases. TRBV23-1 is given ORF status, its function remaining uncertain. The CDR3 covers 18 residues. The V segment lost 6 bases and the J segment 2 bases; nucleotides outside the gene matches: 16. CDR3 region: CASSQQGKNPNGNQPQHF. The CDR3 bases are TGCGCCAGCAGCCAACAGGGGAAAAATCCAAATGGCAATCAGCCCCAGCATTTT.

The CDR3: CASRLRTGELFF. In DNA form, the CDR3 reads TGTGCCAGTAGGTTACGGACCGGGGAGCTGTTTTTT. This sequence joins TRBV19 and TRBJ2-2; D call uncertain. The V gene lost 6 bases and the J gene lost 5 bases, with 7 bases spanning the gap. The CDR3 sequence is 12 residues long. Germline V gene lookup returns CDR1 LNHDA and CDR2 SQIVND (reference sequence).

The chain combines TRBV20-1 with TRBJ2-3, with 7 bases that match TRBD2. Germline CDR1 and CDR2: DFQATT and SNEGSKA (reference sequence). The CDR3 covers 13 residues. Trimming removed 6 bases from V and 2 bases from J; junction bases left unmatched: 5. The CDR3 region is CSAVLANTDTQYF. The CDR3 bases are TGCAGTGCGGTACTAGCGAACACAGATACGCAGTATTTT.

This chain uses TRBV7-2 with TRBJ2-1; D is possibly TRBD1 (7 bases). Germline CDR1 SGHTA, CDR2 FQGNSA. V shed 6 bases and J shed 0 bases, with 9 bases lying between them. The CDR3 is 14 amino acids. The CDR3 DNA sequence: TGTGCCAGCAGGCGGGACAGCTCCTACAATGAGCAGTTCTTC. This codes for CASRRDSSYNEQFF.

The count of this clonotype is one. The chain combines TRBV2 with TRBJ2-4, with TRBD1 matching over 9 bases. Unmatched junction bases numbered 4, after V lost 5 bases and J lost 2 bases. This CDR3 has 15 residues. Germline V gene lookup returns CDR1 SNHLY and CDR2 FYNNEI. CDR3 residues: CASSPGQGPKNIQYF. CDR3 in DNA: TGTGCCAGCAGTCCGGGACAGGGTCCCAAAAACATTCAGTACTTC. The full variable domain, completed using reference TRBV2 and TRBJ2-4, is EPEVTQTPSHQVTQMGQEVILRCVPISNHLYFYWYRQILGQKVEFLVSFYNNEISEKSEIFDDQFSVERPDGSNFTLKIRSTKLEDSAMYFCASSPGQGPKNIQYFGAGTRLSVL.

The chain has TRBV5-1 and TRBJ2-7, with a possible D match to TRBD2 (5 bases). The CDR3 sequence is 12 residues long. CDR1 is SGHRS and CDR2 is YFSETQ in the germline V gene. The V end was cut by 5 bases, the J end by 1 base, with 7 bases between. This CDR3 reads CASREDSYEQYF. The CDR3 nucleotides read TGCGCCAGCAGGGAGGATTCCTACGAGCAGTACTTC.

The CDR3 loop is CASSNRGPGANVLTF. The DNA of the CDR3 is TGTGCCAGCAGCAACAGGGGGCCAGGGGCCAACGTCCTGACTTTC. This chain joins TRBV11-3 and TRBJ2-6, with 9 bases identical to TRBD1. This CDR3 is built from 15 residues. The germline gives CDR1 SGHNT, CDR2 YENEEA. J gave up 4 bases and V 5 bases, and 3 bases lay outside the gene matches.

The chain recombines TRBV6-1 with TRBJ2-7; tentative D call: TRBD2 (5 bases). The germline gives CDR1 MNHNS, CDR2 SASEGT. The length of the CDR3 is 13 residues. With 5 bases removed from V and 6 bases from J, the gap between germline ends came to 14 bases. The CDR3 spells CASSPKGEREQYF. CDR3 in DNA: TGTGCCAGCAGTCCTAAGGGAGAACGCGAGCAGTACTTC.

The V call is TRBV11-1, the J call TRBJ2-1, with TRBD2 identical over 13 bases. Germline loops: CDR1 SGHAT, CDR2 FQDESV (reference sequence). Germline trimming cut 4 bases from V and 6 bases from J; bases unmatched to any gene: 9. This CDR3 has 17 residues. The CDR3 protein is CASSYGKLAGGGNEQFF. CDR3 coding DNA: TGTGCCAGCAGCTATGGGAAACTAGCGGGAGGGGGCAATGAGCAGTTCTTC.